Listed here are 11 T cell receptor beta chains from one sample, sequenced in a study of technical replicates of blood from several donors. The repertoire was sequenced with immunoSEQ multiplex PCR; TCRdb's copy has only in-frame clones and lacks some. The sample has approximately 76,000 clones, around 85% seen once; the top ten hold roughly 4.8%. Sequencing was performed on PBMCs. These TCRs come from a human donor in good health. Some clones in this sample may be carry-over from other donors' samples.

CDR3 in DNA: TGTGCCAGCAGCCCTGGGACAGGGTTGGGGGAGACCCAGTACTTC. Translating it yields CASSPGTGLGETQYF. V gene TRBV7-9 combines with J gene TRBJ2-5; TRBD1 aligns across 9 bases. From germline, CDR1 is SEHNR and CDR2 FQNEAQ (reference sequence). Trimming removed 5 bases from V and 5 bases from J; junction bases left unmatched: 9. The CDR3 covers 15 residues.

This chain links TRBV7-2 with TRBJ2-7; 11 nucleotides match TRBD1. The CDR3 contains 14 residues. J lost 5 bases, V lost 5 bases, and 5 bases had no gene match. Germline lookup yields CDR1 SGHTA and CDR2 FQGNSA. Here the CDR3 DNA reads TGTGCCAGCAGCGGGGGACAGGGGGGCCACGAGCAGTACTTC. It specifies CASSGGQGGHEQYF. Variable domain in full (rest from reference TRBV7-2 and TRBJ2-7): GAGVSQSPSNKVTEKGKDVELRCDPISGHTALYWYRQSLGQGLEFLIYFQGNSAPDKSGLPSDRFSAERTGGSVSTLTIQRTQQEDSAVYLCASSGGQGGHEQYFGPGTRLTVT.

This clone has only one observation. V and J are TRBV5-1 and TRBJ2-5; D is unresolved. The V end lost 2 bases, the J end lost 5 bases, and 7 bases lay between the germline ends. The V gene's germline CDR1 is SGHRS and CDR2 YFSETQ. This CDR3 spans 12 amino acids. CDR3 in DNA: TGCGCCAGCAGCTTTTCGTCGGAGACCCAGTACTTC. Residues: CASSFSSETQYF.

The table lists this clone with a count of one. This chain links TRBV7-3 with TRBJ2-3; D may be TRBD2 (6 bases). CDR3 length equals 15 residues. Trimming stripped 1 base from V and 1 base from J, with 9 bases between. Germline loops: CDR1 SGHTA, CDR2 FQGTGA. In nucleotides, the CDR3 is TGTGCCAGCAGCTTAAGCGGGGAGCGCACAGATACGCAGTATTTT. Its protein product is CASSLSGERTDTQYF.

The J gene is TRBJ2-5, the V gene TRBV29-1; no clear D gene. This CDR3 comprises 15 residues. Between the trimmed V and J ends, which lost 0 bases and 1 base, there was a span of 12 bases. Looked up from germline, CDR1 is SQVTM and CDR2 is ANQGSEA. This CDR3 reads CSVEERPGRQETQYF. CDR3 in DNA: TGCAGCGTTGAAGAACGGCCAGGCCGCCAAGAGACCCAGTACTTC.

V and J are TRBV29-1 and TRBJ2-7, with TRBD1 as a possible D gene (6 bases). Germline assignment: CDR1 SQVTM and CDR2 ANQGSEA. V lost 8 bases to trimming and J lost 5 bases, with 19 bases between them. The CDR3 totals 13 residues. The DNA for the CDR3 is TGCAGCATTGGACAGTCCCTTATGAACGAGCAGTACTTC. Translation gives CSIGQSLMNEQYF.

The chain links TRBV6-1 to TRBJ1-4; 10 bases map to TRBD1. The V gene end was trimmed by 4 bases and the J gene end by 8 bases; junction bases not matched to a gene: 7. The CDR3 is 15 amino acids. Per the germline V gene, CDR1 is MNHNS and CDR2 is SASEGT. The CDR3 loop reads CASSVRDRGGEKLFF. The CDR3 DNA is TGTGCCAGCAGTGTCCGGGACAGGGGTGGAGAAAAACTGTTTTTT.

The chain is built from TRBV19 and TRBJ1-2; D is perhaps TRBD1 (5 bases). Per germline, CDR1 LNHDA and CDR2 SQIVND (reference sequence). There are 13 residues in the CDR3. V gave up 5 bases and J gave up 4 bases, with 11 bases separating them. Written as DNA, the CDR3 is TGTGCCAGTAGTCCGACAGTACCCTATGGCTACACCTTC. Protein product: CASSPTVPYGYTF.

This clone was seen a single time. V is TRBV9 and J is TRBJ2-3; no clear D gene. This CDR3 is built from 14 residues. Germline values: CDR1 SGDLS, CDR2 YYNGEE. The V end was cut by 0 bases, the J end by 0 bases, with 5 bases between. The CDR3 reads CASSVGRSTDTQYF. The CDR3 DNA reads as TGTGCCAGCAGCGTAGGGAGAAGCACAGATACGCAGTATTTT.

The chain combines TRBV5-6 with TRBJ1-2, with D maybe TRBD1 (5 bases). V was shortened by 0 bases and J by 3 bases, with 6 bases between the two germline ends. The CDR3 has 13 amino acids. Germline V gives CDR1 SGHDT, CDR2 YYEEEE. CDR3 coding DNA: TGTGCCAGCAGCTTGGTCAGGGACTATGGCTACACCTTC. Its translation is CASSLVRDYGYTF.

The chain carries TRBV4-1 and TRBJ2-7; TRBD2 agrees at 8 bases. V lost 7 bases and J lost 0; bases outside the gene matches: 5. The CDR3 covers 14 residues. Germline lookup yields CDR1 MGHRA and CDR2 YSYEKL. This CDR3 reads CASTQSGSSYEQYF. The CDR3 nucleotides are TGCGCCAGCACTCAAAGCGGGAGCTCCTACGAGCAGTACTTC.